The clone carrying this T cell receptor beta chain was counted a few times. These data come from a study of human T cells and chemical hapten exposure. About the study: Alopecia areata, totalis and universalis patients, mostly female, were included.

Looked up from germline, CDR1 is MNHNS and CDR2 is SASEGT. The CDR3 runs to 15 residues. Trimming took 4 bases from V and 1 from J, leaving 12 bases between them. Time point of the sample: pre-sensitization, week 0. Treatment given: therapeutic diphenylcyclopropenone sensitization with weekly scalp DPC. The study drew its donors from alopecia patients who were 18 to 70 years old and suitable for DPC. TCRdb processed the RACE reads anew with MiXCR; each CDR3 protein has one entry. The sample has roughly 380,000 distinct CDR3 sequences; more than 4.5% are singletons. The chain joins TRBV6-1 to TRBJ2-3, with D unresolved. The origin of this receptor is a woman between 50 and 59 years old with alopecia areata. Some clones in this sample may be carry-over from other donors' samples. Sample: whole blood, taken in connection with sensitization to the hapten diphenylcyclopropenone (DPC). CDR3 nucleotides: TGTGCCAGCAGTGTTGACATGATAGGCACAGATACGCAGTATTTT. Protein: CASSVDMIGTDTQYF.